One and the same sample provided the 25 T cell receptor beta chains below, sequenced in a study of type 1 regulatory T cells (dated by TCRdb to the early 2020s). Sequencing used an Illumina MiSeq. TCRdb ran its own pipeline on the public reads, namely fastp trimming at Q25 and MiXCR clone calling, and kept in-frame beta chains. CDR3 protein duplicates are merged, each entry listing the most common genes and DNA. The sample table records about 42,000 distinct CDR3 sequences; more than 10% of these occur just once. The ten largest clones take up around 8% of the sample. These receptors' targets are unknown. Sequences were obtained from cultured non-Tr1 T cells, either the whole culture or a sorted T cell fraction (not recorded which). The intended sense of this specimen's cell subset or site label: non-Tr1 population from the T-allo10 product. These receptors were obtained from a human donor in good health.

The rearrangement links TRBV2 to TRBJ2-7; D might be TRBD2 (7 bases). V shed 1 base and J shed 7 bases, with 20 bases lying between them. CDR1 and CDR2 (germline): SNHLY, FYNNEI. CDR3 length: 16 amino acids. In DNA form, the CDR3 reads TGTGCCAGCAGTGAAGAGAGGGCTAGCGGAAGGGGGGAGCAGTACTTC. Its translation is CASSEERASGRGEQYF.

The chain links TRBV6-5 to TRBJ1-4; TRBD1 matches at 9 bases. Germline values: CDR1 MNHEY, CDR2 SVGAGI. The CDR3 extends over 14 amino acids. J gave up 10 bases and V 5 bases, and 8 bases lay outside the gene matches. The DNA of the CDR3 is TGTGCCAGCAGTCGAAGGACAGGGGAAGGAAAACTGTTTTTT. Translated: CASSRRTGEGKLFF.

There are many counts of this clonotype. This rearrangement joins TRBV15 to TRBJ2-7; D is undetermined. Germline lookup yields CDR1 LNHNV and CDR2 YYDKDF (reference sequence). The CDR3 loop spans 15 amino acids. V lost 0 bases, J lost 6 bases, and 15 bases lay in between. The CDR3 nucleotides read TGTGCCACCAGCAGAGATCGCCTAGTAGGTGGCGAGCAGTACTTC. It translates to CATSRDRLVGGEQYF.

This clonotype has ten or more counts. The J gene is TRBJ2-1, the V gene TRBV27; no firm D call. Trimming stripped 5 bases from V and 0 bases from J, with 11 bases between. The CDR3 sequence is 15 residues long. Per germline, CDR1 MNHEY and CDR2 SMNVEV (reference sequence). CDR3 sequence: CASSPLISSYNEQFF. CDR3 nucleotide sequence: TGTGCCAGCAGTCCCCTGATAAGCTCCTACAATGAGCAGTTCTTC.

The chain carries TRBV19 and TRBJ2-6; tentative D call: TRBD1 (6 bases). CDR3 length: 14 amino acids. V gave up 7 bases and J gave up 0 bases, with 7 bases separating them. Germline CDR1 is LNHDA and CDR2 is SQIVND (reference sequence). Here the CDR3 DNA reads TGTGCCAGTAAGGGGGTCTCTGGGGCCAACGTCCTGACTTTC. Its protein product is CASKGVSGANVLTF.

The chain has TRBV24-1 and TRBJ2-6, with 10 bases that match TRBD1. This CDR3 comprises 19 residues. The germline V gene has CDR1 KGHDR and CDR2 SFDVKD. The V and J ends lost 3 bases and 1 base, in that order; junction bases with no gene match: 8. CDR3: CATSDATGGPGSGANVLTF. CDR3 DNA: TGTGCCACCAGTGATGCGACAGGGGGCCCGGGATCTGGGGCCAACGTCCTGACTTTC.

This clonotype was seen many times. The rearrangement joins TRBV5-1 to TRBJ2-2; tentative D call: TRBD2 (6 bases). The CDR3 has 14 residues. V was pared by 2 bases and J by 3 bases, with 8 bases between. Germline V gene lookup returns CDR1 SGHRS and CDR2 YFSETQ. CDR3 residues: CASSLTGDTGELFF. The CDR3 region has the DNA TGCGCCAGCAGCTTAACGGGAGACACCGGGGAGCTGTTTTTT.

Many counts were recorded for this clonotype. This chain joins TRBV11-2 and TRBJ2-5, with 13 bases aligning to TRBD2. V was pared by 5 bases and J by 5 bases, with 5 bases of the junction left unmatched. The CDR3 totals 15 residues. Germline V gene lookup returns CDR1 SGHAT and CDR2 FQNNGV. The CDR3 loop is CASSELAGGLETQYF. The CDR3 bases are TGTGCCAGCAGCGAACTAGCGGGGGGGTTGGAGACCCAGTACTTC.

In the case of this clonotype: The DNA is left out, because the CDR3 cannot be placed on it with certainty; the CDR3 is given as TCRdb lists it. The J gene is TRBJ2-7, the V gene TRBV4-3; the table's D call TRBD1 went unverified against the DNA. Germline CDR1 is LGHNA and CDR2 is YSLEER. From its first to its last residue, the CDR3 has 21 amino acids. CDR3 loop: CASSFYICSAPHSKGWHEQYF.

This clonotype was picked up many times. The chain is built from TRBV20-1 and TRBJ2-7; 10 bases are shared with TRBD2. Germline loops: CDR1 DFQATT, CDR2 SNEGSKA (reference sequence). V shed 5 bases, J shed 4 bases, and the junction held 5 bases outside the gene matches. The CDR3 consists of 13 residues. CDR3 DNA sequence: TGCAGTGCTCCAGCGGGAGGGCCGTACGAGCAGTACTTC. Amino acids: CSAPAGGPYEQYF.

The chain combines TRBV5-1 with TRBJ2-1; 13 bases are a match to TRBD2. CDR1 SGHRS and CDR2 YFSETQ come from the germline V gene. V gave up 5 bases and J gave up 6 bases; unmatched junction bases: 8. CDR3 length: 16 residues. The CDR3 reads CASRGTSGIYSNEQFF. As DNA, the CDR3 is TGCGCCAGCAGAGGGACTAGCGGGATTTATAGCAATGAGCAGTTCTTC. The full variable domain, in which reference TRBV5-1 and TRBJ2-1 provide the parts outside the CDR3, is KAGVTQTPRYLIKTRGQQVTLSCSPISGHRSVSWYQQTPGQGLQFLFEYFSETQRNKGNFPGRFSGRQFSNSRSEMNVSTLELGDSALYLCASRGTSGIYSNEQFFGPGTRLTVL.

This clonotype was detected many times. This chain joins TRBV7-2 and TRBJ1-2; perhaps TRBD1 as D (6 bases). The length of the CDR3 is 15 residues. Germline loops: CDR1 SGHTA, CDR2 FQGNSA. Trimming took off 1 base at V and 4 bases at J, with 13 bases between the two ends. This CDR3 is CASSLELGAGYGYTF. CDR3 nucleotides: TGTGCCAGCAGCTTAGAACTGGGGGCTGGCTATGGCTACACCTTC.

This clonotype was recorded a few times. The chain links TRBV20-1 to TRBJ2-1, with 14 bases fitting TRBD2. The CDR3 extends over 16 amino acids. The V gene end was trimmed by 2 bases and the J gene end by 6 bases; junction bases not matched to a gene: 6. Germline V gene lookup returns CDR1 DFQATT and CDR2 SNEGSKA (reference sequence). The CDR3 loop is CSARPGTSGRINEQFF. The CDR3 nucleotides are TGCAGTGCTAGACCCGGGACTAGCGGGAGAATCAATGAGCAGTTCTTC.

The chain joins TRBV5-1 to TRBJ1-1; 8 nucleotides match TRBD1. Trimming at V came to 0 bases and at J to 5 bases, leaving 9 bases not matched to a gene. This CDR3 region has 16 residues. Germline loops: CDR1 SGHRS, CDR2 YFSETQ. CDR3 coding DNA: TGCGCCAGCAGCTTGGCTCTCGGGACAGGAGATACTGAAGCTTTCTTT. It encodes CASSLALGTGDTEAFF.

With respect to this clonotype: The junction and the germline gene differ at one end; a read error may be behind it. The chain uses TRBV3-1 and TRBJ2-1, with 8 bases identical to TRBD2. CDR1 and CDR2 (germline): LGHDT, YNNKEL (reference sequence). The CDR3 spans 17 residues. CDR3 sequence: CAGSQSSGGHYSNEQFF. CDR3 in DNA: TGTGCCGGCAGCCAATCATCGGGAGGGCATTATAGCAATGAGCAGTTCTTC.

In this sample, this clonotype turned up many times. The rearrangement uses TRBV5-1 and TRBJ2-6; D call uncertain. V was cut by 2 bases and J by 0 bases, with 3 bases left in between. CDR1 and CDR2 (germline): SGHRS, YFSETQ. CDR3 length: 14 residues. As DNA, the CDR3 is TGCGCCAGCAGCTTTAACTCTGGGGCCAACGTCCTGACTTTC. It encodes CASSFNSGANVLTF.

This chain connects TRBV11-2 to TRBJ2-5; D not certain. The CDR3 contains 13 residues. Germline loops: CDR1 SGHAT, CDR2 FQNNGV. Trimming took 5 bases from V and 7 from J, leaving 14 bases between them. The CDR3 loop is CASSPPGPSTQYF. CDR3 DNA: TGTGCCAGCAGCCCTCCCGGACCCTCGACCCAGTACTTC.

This chain links TRBV5-8 with TRBJ2-7; D not resolved. Trimming removed 2 bases from V and 5 bases from J, with 23 bases in between. CDR3 length: 17 residues. Germline V gives CDR1 SGHTS, CDR2 YDEGEE. The chain's CDR3 is CASSFIPIRKGGDEQYF. The CDR3 DNA sequence: TGTGCCAGCAGCTTCATTCCTATCAGGAAAGGTGGCGACGAGCAGTACTTC.

This clonotype appeared many times. The chain joins TRBV29-1 to TRBJ2-1; TRBD2 matches at 7 bases. Germline V lookup: CDR1 SQVTM, CDR2 ANQGSEA. The CDR3 covers 15 residues. V trimming: 4 bases; J trimming: 7 bases; junction bases outside the gene matches: 13. The DNA of the CDR3 is TGCAGCGTTGGGGAGGGTAGAGCTGTGCGGAATGAGCAGTTCTTC. Translation: CSVGEGRAVRNEQFF.

This clonotype was counted at least ten times. This sequence joins TRBV2 and TRBJ1-3; the D is unclear. V gave up 10 bases and J gave up 0 bases, with 13 bases separating them. Per the germline V gene, CDR1 is SNHLY and CDR2 is FYNNEI. This CDR3 has 14 residues. CDR3 bases: TGTGCCAACGAGCCGGGTTTCTCTGGAAACACCATATATTTT. It encodes CANEPGFSGNTIYF.

This chain connects TRBV20-1 to TRBJ1-6; D gene uncertain. CDR1 is DFQATT, CDR2 SNEGSKA, per germline (reference sequence). This CDR3 is built from 15 residues. V was trimmed by 0 bases and J by 5 bases, leaving 11 bases between them. CDR3 sequence (DNA): TGCAGTGCTAGAGAGCCCTCGGGGAATAATTCACCCCTCCACTTT. Protein product: CSAREPSGNNSPLHF.

Regarding this clonotype: A much larger clonotype is one base distant, so this may be a read error. This sequence joins TRBV29-1 and TRBJ1-1; TRBD1 is a possible D gene (5 bases). The CDR3 has 13 residues. The V gene's germline CDR1 is SQVTM and CDR2 ANQGSEA. The CDR3 region is CDHAWGKNTEAFF. The CDR3 bases are TGCGATCATGCTTGGGGGAAGAACACTGAAGCTTTCTTT.

The rearrangement uses TRBV30 and TRBJ2-5; maybe TRBD1 (7 bases). The CDR3 is made up of 14 amino acids. Per the germline V gene, CDR1 is GTSNPN and CDR2 is SVGIG (reference sequence). V lost 4 bases, J lost 4 bases, and 16 bases lay in between. CDR3 sequence (DNA): TGTGCCTGGAACAGACAGGGAGGAGTAGAGACCCAGTACTTC. The encoded protein is CAWNRQGGVETQYF.

This clonotype was detected a few times. The chain's CDR3 is CASSPWAEETQYF. The CDR3 DNA is TGTGCCAGCAGCCCGTGGGCAGAAGAGACCCAGTACTTC. V is TRBV12-3 or TRBV12-4 and J is TRBJ2-5; D not resolved. This CDR3 comprises 13 residues. V was cut by 6 bases and J by 3 bases, with 11 bases left in between.

Comments on this clonotype: This may come from a read error, since a much larger clone is one base off. CDR3 in DNA: TGTGCCAACAGCCCGAACAGGGGGCGGTACAATGAGCAGTTCTTC. This codes for CANSPNRGRYNEQFF. The J gene is TRBJ2-1, the V gene TRBV3-1, with 9 bases fitting TRBD1. This CDR3 has 15 residues. Germline CDR1 reads LGHDT; CDR2 reads YNNKEL (reference sequence).